The 6 T cell receptor beta chains below come from one sample, sequenced in a study of T cell responses to AZD1222 COVID-19 vaccine. Generated by immunoSEQ multiplex PCR, the TCRdb table keeps only in-frame clones and is missing some. Of 110,000 to 150,000 clones in the sample, around 93% were seen once. Sequencing was performed on peripheral blood, taken 28 days after the second AZD1222 dose. The receptors here all came from an adult who received the AZD1222 COVID-19 vaccine.

The rearrangement uses TRBV30 and TRBJ2-5, with 7 bases aligning to TRBD1. Germline trimming cut 3 bases from V and 6 bases from J; bases unmatched to any gene: 4. Germline V gives CDR1 GTSNPN, CDR2 SVGIG (reference sequence). The length of the CDR3 is 12 residues. CDR3 protein: CAWSPRGKTQYF. DNA for the CDR3: TGTGCCTGGAGCCCCAGGGGGAAGACCCAGTACTTC.

This chain links TRBV18 with TRBJ2-5; tentatively, D is TRBD1 or TRBD2 (6 bases each). The CDR3 runs to 13 residues. Germline CDR1 is KGHSH and CDR2 is LQKENI. V was clipped by 6 bases and J by 2 bases, with 10 bases between them. CDR3 sequence: CASSRGLQETQYF. The CDR3, as DNA: TGTGCCAGCTCCCGGGGGCTTCAAGAGACCCAGTACTTC.

This chain uses TRBV18 with TRBJ1-3; no reliable D call. Trimming removed 3 bases from V and 4 bases from J, with 7 bases in between. The CDR3 runs 13 residues. Germline V gene sequence: CDR1 KGHSH, CDR2 LQKENI. The CDR3: CASSPSGGNTIYF. The CDR3 nucleotides read TGTGCCAGCTCACCCAGTGGGGGAAACACCATATATTTT.

In its sample, this clone was seen once. The rearrangement links TRBV6-5 to TRBJ2-7; D not certain. The CDR3 consists of 15 residues. V lost 7 bases to trimming and J lost 0 bases, with 16 bases between them. Germline V gene sequence: CDR1 MNHEY, CDR2 SVGAGI. CDR3 coding DNA: TGTGCCAGCACGGCCAGGCCTATCGACTCCTACGAGCAGTACTTC. The encoded protein is CASTARPIDSYEQYF.

The chain carries TRBV28 and TRBJ1-1; D is ambiguous. Germline CDR1 MDHEN, CDR2 SYDVKM. Between the trimmed V and J ends, which lost 3 bases and 3 bases, there was a span of 5 bases. There are 12 residues in the CDR3. The CDR3: CASSLFHTEAFF. Here the CDR3 DNA reads TGTGCCAGCAGTTTGTTCCACACTGAAGCTTTCTTT.

The chain joins TRBV4-3 to TRBJ2-7; 10 bases fit TRBD2. Unmatched junction bases numbered 6, after V lost 1 base and J lost 6 bases. The germline V gene has CDR1 LGHNA and CDR2 YSLEER. The CDR3 has 15 amino acids. The CDR3 DNA follows: TGCGCCAGCAGCCAAGGGGGGCTAGCGGGAGCCGAGCAGTACTTC. It codes for CASSQGGLAGAEQYF.